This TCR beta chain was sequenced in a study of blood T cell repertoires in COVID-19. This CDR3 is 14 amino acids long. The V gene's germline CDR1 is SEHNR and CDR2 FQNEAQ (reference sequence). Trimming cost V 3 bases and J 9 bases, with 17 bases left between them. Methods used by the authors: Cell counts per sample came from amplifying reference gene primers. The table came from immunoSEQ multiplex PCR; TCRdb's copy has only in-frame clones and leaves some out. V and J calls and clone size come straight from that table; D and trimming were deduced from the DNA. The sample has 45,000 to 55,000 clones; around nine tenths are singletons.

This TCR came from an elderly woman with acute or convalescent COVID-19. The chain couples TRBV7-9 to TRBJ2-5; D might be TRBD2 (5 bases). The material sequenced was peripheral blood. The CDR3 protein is CASSLDASLRAQYF. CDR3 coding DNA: TGTGCCAGCAGCTTGGATGCGTCACTGCGGGCCCAGTACTTC.